This T cell receptor (beta chain) is drawn from a study of blood T cell repertoires in COVID-19. V was shortened by 4 bases and J by 4 bases, with 15 bases between the two germline ends. CDR3 length equals 15 residues. Germline assignment: CDR1 SGHRS and CDR2 YFSETQ. The assay was immunoSEQ multiplex PCR, and TCRdb's table has in-frame clones only and misses some. The sample shows fewer than 350,000 clones, 85% of them seen only once. V and J are TRBV5-1 and TRBJ2-1; D perhaps matches TRBD2 (5 bases). Sequences were obtained from PBMCs or T cells enriched from blood (not recorded which). This TCR was sampled from a woman aged 25 to 45 who had been exposed to COVID-19. The DNA of the CDR3 is TGCGCCAGCAGCGGATCCGGGGTCCATTACAATGAGCAGTTCTTC. Amino acids: CASSGSGVHYNEQFF.